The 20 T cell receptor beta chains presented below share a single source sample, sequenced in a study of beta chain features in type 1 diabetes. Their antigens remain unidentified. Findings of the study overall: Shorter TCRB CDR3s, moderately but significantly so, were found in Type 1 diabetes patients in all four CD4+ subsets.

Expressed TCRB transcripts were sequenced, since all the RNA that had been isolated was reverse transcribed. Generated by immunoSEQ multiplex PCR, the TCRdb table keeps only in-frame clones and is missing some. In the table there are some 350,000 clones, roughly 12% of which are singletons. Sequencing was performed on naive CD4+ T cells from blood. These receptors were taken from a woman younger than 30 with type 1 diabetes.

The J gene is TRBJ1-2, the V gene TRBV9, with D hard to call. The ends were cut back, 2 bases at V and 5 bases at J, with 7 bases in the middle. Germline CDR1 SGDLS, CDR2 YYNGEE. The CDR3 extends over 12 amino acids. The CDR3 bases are TGTGCCAGCAGCGTCCGGGATTATGGCTACACCTTC. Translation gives CASSVRDYGYTF.

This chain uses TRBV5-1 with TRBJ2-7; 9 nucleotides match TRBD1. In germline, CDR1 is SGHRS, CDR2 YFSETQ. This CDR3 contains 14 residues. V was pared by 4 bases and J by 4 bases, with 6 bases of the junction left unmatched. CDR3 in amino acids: CASSLDRGRYEQYF. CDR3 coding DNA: TGCGCCAGCAGCCTGGACAGGGGACGGTACGAGCAGTACTTC.

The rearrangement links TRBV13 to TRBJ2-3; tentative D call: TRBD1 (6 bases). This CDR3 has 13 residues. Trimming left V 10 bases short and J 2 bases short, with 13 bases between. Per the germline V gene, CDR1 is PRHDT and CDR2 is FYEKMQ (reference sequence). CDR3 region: CATATGSTDTQYF. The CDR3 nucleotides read TGTGCCACCGCGACAGGATCCACAGATACGCAGTATTTT.

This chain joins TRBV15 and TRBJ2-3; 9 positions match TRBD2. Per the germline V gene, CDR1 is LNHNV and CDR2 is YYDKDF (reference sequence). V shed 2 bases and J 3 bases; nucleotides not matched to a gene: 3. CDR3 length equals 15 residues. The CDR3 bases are TGTGCCACCAGCAGACTAGCGGGGAGAACAGATACGCAGTATTTT. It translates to CATSRLAGRTDTQYF.

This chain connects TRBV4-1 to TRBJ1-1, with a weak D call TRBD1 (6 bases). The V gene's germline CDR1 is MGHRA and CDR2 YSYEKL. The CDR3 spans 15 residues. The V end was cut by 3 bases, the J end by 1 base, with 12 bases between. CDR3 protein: CASSQTGLSNTEAFF. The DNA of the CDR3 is TGCGCCAGCAGCCAGACAGGACTTTCGAACACTGAAGCTTTCTTT.

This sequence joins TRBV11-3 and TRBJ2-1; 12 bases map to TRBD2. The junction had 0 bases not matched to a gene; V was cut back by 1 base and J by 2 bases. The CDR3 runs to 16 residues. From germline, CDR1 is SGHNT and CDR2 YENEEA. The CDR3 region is CASSLGTSGTYNEQFF. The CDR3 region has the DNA TGTGCCAGCAGCTTAGGGACTAGCGGGACCTACAATGAGCAGTTCTTC.

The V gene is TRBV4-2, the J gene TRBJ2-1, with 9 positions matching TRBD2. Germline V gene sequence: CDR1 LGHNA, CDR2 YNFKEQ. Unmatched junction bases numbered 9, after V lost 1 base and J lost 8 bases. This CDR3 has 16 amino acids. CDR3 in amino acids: CASSQVGLAGSDEQFF. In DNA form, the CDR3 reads TGTGCCAGCAGCCAAGTAGGGCTAGCGGGGAGTGATGAGCAGTTCTTC.

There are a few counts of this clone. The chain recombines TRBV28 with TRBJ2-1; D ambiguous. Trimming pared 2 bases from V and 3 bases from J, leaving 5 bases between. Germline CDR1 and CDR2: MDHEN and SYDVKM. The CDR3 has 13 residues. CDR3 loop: CASSLDFYNEQFF. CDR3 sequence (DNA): TGTGCCAGCAGTTTAGACTTCTACAATGAGCAGTTCTTC. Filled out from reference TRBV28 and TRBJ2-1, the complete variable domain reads DVKVTQSSRYLVKRTGEKVFLECVQDMDHENMFWYRQDPGLGLRLIYFSYDVKMKEKGDIPEGYSVSREKKERFSLILESASTNQTSMYLCASSLDFYNEQFFGPGTRLTVL.

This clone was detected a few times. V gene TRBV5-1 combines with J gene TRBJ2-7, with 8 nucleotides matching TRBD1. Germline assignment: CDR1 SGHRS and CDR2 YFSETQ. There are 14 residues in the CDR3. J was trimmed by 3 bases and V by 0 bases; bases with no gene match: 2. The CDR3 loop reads CASSLGGQVYEQYF. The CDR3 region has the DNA TGCGCCAGCAGCTTGGGGGGACAGGTCTACGAGCAGTACTTC.

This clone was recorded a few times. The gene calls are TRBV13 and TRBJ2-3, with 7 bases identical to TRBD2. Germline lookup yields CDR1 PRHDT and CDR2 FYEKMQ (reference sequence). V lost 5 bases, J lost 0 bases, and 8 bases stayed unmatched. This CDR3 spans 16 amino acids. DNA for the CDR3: TGTGCCAGCAGCCTCCGGGGTAGCGGGAGCACAGATACGCAGTATTTT. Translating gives CASSLRGSGSTDTQYF. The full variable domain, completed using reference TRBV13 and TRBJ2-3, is AAGVIQSPRHLIKEKRETATLKCYPIPRHDTVYWYQQGPGQDPQFLISFYEKMQSDKGSIPDRFSAQQFSDYHSELNMSSLELGDSALYFCASSLRGSGSTDTQYFGPGTRLTVL.

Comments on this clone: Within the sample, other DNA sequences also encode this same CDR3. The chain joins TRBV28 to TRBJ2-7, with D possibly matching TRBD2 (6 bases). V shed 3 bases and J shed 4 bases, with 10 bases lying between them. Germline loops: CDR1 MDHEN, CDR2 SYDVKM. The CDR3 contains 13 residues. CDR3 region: CASSLSGPYEQYF. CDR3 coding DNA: TGTGCCAGCAGTTTGAGCGGGCCTTACGAGCAGTACTTC.

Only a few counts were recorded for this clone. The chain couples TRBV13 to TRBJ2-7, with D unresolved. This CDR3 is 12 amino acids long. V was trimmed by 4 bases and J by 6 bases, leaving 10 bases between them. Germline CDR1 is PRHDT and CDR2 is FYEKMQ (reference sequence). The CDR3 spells CASSSSLGEQYF. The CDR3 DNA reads TGTGCCAGCAGCTCTTCCCTCGGCGAGCAGTACTTC.

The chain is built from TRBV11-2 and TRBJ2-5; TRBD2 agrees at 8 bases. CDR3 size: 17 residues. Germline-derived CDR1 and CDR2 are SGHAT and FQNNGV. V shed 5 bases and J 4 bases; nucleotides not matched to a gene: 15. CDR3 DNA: TGTGCCAGCAGCCTCCACGGTGCGGGAGGTCCTCCAGAGACCCAGTACTTC. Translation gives CASSLHGAGGPPETQYF.

The CDR3: CASSIDGAGTSGNEQFF. The CDR3 nucleotides read TGTGCCAGTAGTATAGATGGGGCCGGGACTAGCGGCAATGAGCAGTTCTTC. The V gene is TRBV19, the J gene TRBJ2-1; 11 bases line up with TRBD2. Germline V gene lookup returns CDR1 LNHDA and CDR2 SQIVND (reference sequence). This CDR3 comprises 17 residues. Losses at the gene ends were 0 bases for V and 6 bases for J; bases not matched to a gene: 7.

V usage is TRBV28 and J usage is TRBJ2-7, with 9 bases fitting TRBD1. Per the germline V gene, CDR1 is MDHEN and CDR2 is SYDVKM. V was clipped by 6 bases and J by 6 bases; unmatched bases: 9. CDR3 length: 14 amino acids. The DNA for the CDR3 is TGTGCCAGCAGCCGAGGGACAGGGACACCCGAGCAGTACTTC. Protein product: CASSRGTGTPEQYF.

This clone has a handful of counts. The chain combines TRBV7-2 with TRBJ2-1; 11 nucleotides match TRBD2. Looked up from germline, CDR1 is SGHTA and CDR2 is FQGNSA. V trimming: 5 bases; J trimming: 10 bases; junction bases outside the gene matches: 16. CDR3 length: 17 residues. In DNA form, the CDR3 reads TGTGCCAGCAGCCCCAGTTCGGGACTAGCGGTTTCATGGGAGCAGTTCTTC. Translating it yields CASSPSSGLAVSWEQFF.

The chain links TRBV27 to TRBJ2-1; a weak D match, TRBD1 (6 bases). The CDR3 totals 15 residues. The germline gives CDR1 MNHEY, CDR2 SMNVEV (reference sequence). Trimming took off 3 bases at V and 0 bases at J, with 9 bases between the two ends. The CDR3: CASSFGTSSYNEQFF. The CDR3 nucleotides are TGTGCCAGCAGTTTCGGGACAAGCTCCTACAATGAGCAGTTCTTC.

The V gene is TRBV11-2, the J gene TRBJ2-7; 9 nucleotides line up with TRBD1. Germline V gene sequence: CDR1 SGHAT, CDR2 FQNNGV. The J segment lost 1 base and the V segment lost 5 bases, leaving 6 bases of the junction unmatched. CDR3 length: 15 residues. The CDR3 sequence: CASSRGQGRSYEQYV. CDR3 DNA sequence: TGTGCCAGCAGCCGTGGACAGGGGCGATCCTACGAGCAGTACGTC.

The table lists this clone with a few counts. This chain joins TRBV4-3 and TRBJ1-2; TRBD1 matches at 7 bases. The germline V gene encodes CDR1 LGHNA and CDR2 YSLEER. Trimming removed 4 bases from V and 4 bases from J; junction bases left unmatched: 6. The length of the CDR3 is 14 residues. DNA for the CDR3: TGCGCCAGCAGCCCAGGGGACAGTCCCTATGGCTACACCTTC. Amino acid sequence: CASSPGDSPYGYTF.

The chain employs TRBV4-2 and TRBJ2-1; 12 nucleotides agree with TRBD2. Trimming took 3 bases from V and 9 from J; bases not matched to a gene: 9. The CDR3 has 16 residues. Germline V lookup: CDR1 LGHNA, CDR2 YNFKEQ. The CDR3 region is CASSHPSGGAAGEQFF. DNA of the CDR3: TGTGCCAGCAGCCACCCTAGCGGGGGGGCAGCGGGTGAGCAGTTCTTC.